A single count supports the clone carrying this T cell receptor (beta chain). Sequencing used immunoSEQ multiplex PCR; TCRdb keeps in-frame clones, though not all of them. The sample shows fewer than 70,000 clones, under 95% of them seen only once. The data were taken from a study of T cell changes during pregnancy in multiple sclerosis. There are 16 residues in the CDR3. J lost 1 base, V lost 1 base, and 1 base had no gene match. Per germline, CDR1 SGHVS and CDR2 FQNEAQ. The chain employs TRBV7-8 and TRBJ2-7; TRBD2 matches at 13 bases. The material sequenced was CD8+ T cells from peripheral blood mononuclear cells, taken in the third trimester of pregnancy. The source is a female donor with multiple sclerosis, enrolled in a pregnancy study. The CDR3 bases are TGTGCCAGCAGCTTAGGACTAGCGGGAGGATCCTACGAGCAGTACTTC. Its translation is CASSLGLAGGSYEQYF.